This passage covers 16 T cell receptor beta chains from one sample sequenced in a study of cytomegalovirus exposure and HLA in healthy donors. In the PCR, 60 Vbeta and 13 Jbeta primers were used. Profiling relied on immunoSEQ multiplex PCR, and the TCRdb table lists in-frame clones only, not all of them. The data show about 97,000 clones, around 82% seen once. The sequencing input was PBMCs. The receptor set was obtained from a man aged 35 to 55 in good health and CMV-seropositive.

The chain's CDR3 is CASSSPGSTQYF. For the CDR3, the DNA is TGTGCCAGTAGTTCCCCAGGGTCGACCCAGTACTTC. The V and J genes are TRBV19 and TRBJ2-5; TRBD1 is a possible D gene (5 bases). This CDR3 is 12 amino acids long. Trimming left V 5 bases short and J 7 bases short, with 11 bases between. Germline V gene lookup returns CDR1 LNHDA and CDR2 SQIVND (reference sequence).

This chain uses TRBV18 with TRBJ1-1; D uncertain. Trimming shortened V by 3 bases and J by 2 bases, and 10 bases separated the two germline ends. The CDR3 runs to 14 residues. The germline CDR1 and CDR2 sequences are KGHSH and LQKENI. The CDR3 region is CASSPVGANTEAFF. The CDR3, as DNA: TGTGCCAGCTCACCCGTTGGAGCCAACACTGAAGCTTTCTTT.

The chain uses TRBV5-6 and TRBJ1-1; 7 bases match TRBD1. Unmatched junction bases numbered 15, after V lost 2 bases and J lost 8 bases. The CDR3 loop spans 16 amino acids. Germline V gives CDR1 SGHDT, CDR2 YYEEEE. The CDR3 region is CASSFRDSGSIAEAFF. The CDR3, as DNA: TGTGCCAGCAGCTTCCGGGACAGTGGTTCGATAGCGGAAGCTTTCTTT.

This chain links TRBV13 with TRBJ1-2; 9 positions match TRBD1. The CDR3 covers 16 residues. The V and J ends lost 3 bases and 8 bases, in that order; junction bases with no gene match: 13. The germline gives CDR1 PRHDT, CDR2 FYEKMQ (reference sequence). In DNA form, the CDR3 reads TGTGCCAGCAGCTTCCATCGGGACAGGGAGGGACACGGCTACACCTTC. Encoded protein: CASSFHRDREGHGYTF. Full variable domain (missing parts from reference TRBV13 and TRBJ1-2): AAGVIQSPRHLIKEKRETATLKCYPIPRHDTVYWYQQGPGQDPQFLISFYEKMQSDKGSIPDRFSAQQFSDYHSELNMSSLELGDSALYFCASSFHRDREGHGYTFGSGTRLTVV.

The chain joins TRBV7-6 to TRBJ2-7; tentative D call: TRBD2 (6 bases). The CDR3 is 15 amino acids. With 5 bases removed from V and 7 bases from J, the gap between germline ends came to 21 bases. The germline V gene encodes CDR1 SGHVS and CDR2 FNYEAQ. The CDR3 reads CASSDRDDWAGEQYF. The CDR3 DNA sequence: TGTGCCAGCAGCGACCGGGACGATTGGGCGGGGGAGCAGTACTTC.

This chain uses TRBV30 with TRBJ2-5; the match to TRBD2 covers 13 bases. The DNA end lines up better with TRBJ2-7; the J call may be wrong. Germline V gives CDR1 GTSNPN, CDR2 SVGIG (reference sequence). The CDR3 runs to 14 residues. In nucleotides, the CDR3 is TGTGCCTGGAGTCGGACTAGCGGGAGCGACGAGCAGTACTTC. Encoded protein: CAWSRTSGSDEQYF.

This clone appeared a few times. The V and J genes are TRBV5-6 and TRBJ2-7; the match to TRBD2 covers 8 bases. Germline V gives CDR1 SGHDT, CDR2 YYEEEE. CDR3 length: 15 residues. After removal of 0 bases from V and 5 bases from J, the junction contained 7 bases not matched to a gene. The DNA for the CDR3 is TGTGCCAGCAGCTTGGGAGCGGGAGTTATGGACGAGCAGTACTTC. As protein: CASSLGAGVMDEQYF.

V is TRBV5-6 and J is TRBJ1-1; 7 bases map to TRBD1. Germline assignment: CDR1 SGHDT and CDR2 YYEEEE. The length of the CDR3 is 14 residues. With 5 bases clipped from V and 0 bases from J, the junction kept 4 bases outside the gene matches. In DNA, the CDR3 is TGTGCCAGCAGGCAACAGGGGATGAACACTGAAGCTTTCTTT. It translates to CASRQQGMNTEAFF.

The gene calls are TRBV5-4 and TRBJ1-4, with TRBD1 matching 7 bases. CDR3 size: 15 residues. J was trimmed by 10 bases and V by 3 bases; bases with no gene match: 12. The germline CDR1 and CDR2 sequences are SGHNT and YYREEE (reference sequence). The CDR3 sequence is CASSSLTGEGRKLFF. For the CDR3, the DNA is TGTGCCAGCAGCTCACTTACAGGGGAAGGGAGAAAACTGTTTTTT. Drawing the rest from reference TRBV5-4 and TRBJ1-4, the complete variable domain is ETGVTQSPTHLIKTRGQQVTLRCSSQSGHNTVSWYQQALGQGPQFIFQYYREEENGRGNFPPRFSGLQFPNYSSELNVNALELDDSALYLCASSSLTGEGRKLFFGSGTQLSVL.

The rearrangement joins TRBV7-9 to TRBJ1-1; D remains unclear. The CDR3 extends over 16 amino acids. The V gene's germline CDR1 is SEHNR and CDR2 FQNEAQ (reference sequence). Trimming took off 5 bases at V and 1 base at J, with 17 bases between the two ends. For the CDR3, the DNA is TGTGCCAGCAGCCCCCGATTTACGGGAGGGAACACTGAAGCTTTCTTT. It translates to CASSPRFTGGNTEAFF.

The chain combines TRBV7-2 with TRBJ1-2; D gene unclear. This CDR3 is 14 amino acids long. Trimming removed 2 bases at V and 3 bases at J, with 10 bases between. In germline, CDR1 is SGHTA, CDR2 FQGNSA. CDR3 loop: CASSLYDTDYGYTF. The CDR3 DNA reads as TGTGCCAGCAGCTTATATGACACAGACTATGGCTACACCTTC.

The chain links TRBV19 to TRBJ1-5; 8 bases match TRBD1. The CDR3 contains 15 residues. Trimming cost V 3 bases and J 3 bases; bases outside gene matches: 4. Germline values: CDR1 LNHDA, CDR2 SQIVND (reference sequence). The CDR3 nucleotides read TGTGCCAGTAGTATCTCCAGGGGGCCCAATCAGCCCCAGCATTTT. As protein: CASSISRGPNQPQHF.

This clone was recorded a few times. This chain links TRBV7-6 with TRBJ1-1, with unresolved D. The ends were cut back, 5 bases at V and 1 base at J, with 8 bases in the middle. The CDR3 extends over 13 amino acids. Germline CDR1 is SGHVS and CDR2 is FNYEAQ. CDR3 bases: TGTGCCAGCAGCCCGTCAGGGAACACTGAAGCTTTCTTT. This gives the protein CASSPSGNTEAFF.

V gene TRBV6-1 combines with J gene TRBJ2-2, with 7 bases matching TRBD2. The CDR3 runs 13 residues. The germline V gene encodes CDR1 MNHNS and CDR2 SASEGT. Germline trimming cut 7 bases from V and 6 bases from J; bases unmatched to any gene: 5. The CDR3 spells CASTLGGAGELFF. CDR3 DNA sequence: TGTGCCAGCACCCTGGGAGGGGCCGGGGAGCTGTTTTTT.

This clone was seen just once. The chain employs TRBV18 and TRBJ2-5; D gene uncertain. Per germline, CDR1 KGHSH and CDR2 LQKENI. The CDR3 sequence is 13 residues long. Between the trimmed V and J ends, which lost 2 bases and 3 bases, there was a span of 7 bases. CDR3 nucleotide sequence: TGTGCCAGCTCACCAATCCGAGAAGAGACCCAGTACTTC. Encoded protein: CASSPIREETQYF.

This clone was counted only a few times. The chain employs TRBV25-1 and TRBJ1-1; D might be TRBD1 (6 bases). The CDR3 consists of 14 residues. Germline CDR1 and CDR2: MGHDK and SYGVNS. Trimming stripped 2 bases from V and 2 bases from J, with 9 bases between. The DNA for the CDR3 is TGTGCCAGCAGTGAAGACAGGACCAACACTGAAGCTTTCTTT. It translates to CASSEDRTNTEAFF.